The 11 T cell receptor beta chains given below trace back to one sample, sequenced in a study of shared clonotypes between healthy human individuals (dated by TCRdb to the early 2020s). CD8 naive samples were CD45RO-negative cells positively selected for CCR7, giving a CD45RA+CCR7+ population that excluded TemRA cells. The library was made by the immunoSEQ multiplex PCR assay. TCRdb holds this immuneACCESS table with in-frame rearrangements only. Some clones are missing; in checked studies, unresolved V genes explain under half, and the rest has no known cause. This sample holds some 800,000 clones; around 93% were observed only once. The ten largest account for about 25% of the sample. The specimen sequenced was naive CD8+ T cells sorted from blood. The sample's cell subset or site label is to be understood as: CD45RA+CCR7+. The origin of the receptors is a man aged 25 to 40 in good health.

The V gene is TRBV9, the J gene TRBJ2-2, with D unresolved. Germline values: CDR1 SGDLS, CDR2 YYNGEE. The CDR3 is 15 residues long. Trimming took 0 bases from V and 2 from J, leaving 8 bases between them. DNA for the CDR3: TGTGCCAGCAGCGTAGGCCCTTTCAACACCGGGGAGCTGTTTTTT. It encodes CASSVGPFNTGELFF.

V and J are TRBV7-9 and TRBJ1-3, with 7 bases identical to TRBD1. V dropped 3 bases and J dropped 5; count of bases not matched to a gene: 7. CDR3 size: 15 residues. CDR1 and CDR2 (germline): SEHNR, FQNEAQ (reference sequence). The CDR3 reads CASSFTRDSRNTIYF. As DNA, the CDR3 is TGTGCCAGCAGCTTCACTCGGGACAGCCGAAACACCATATATTTT.

The rearrangement joins TRBV7-9 to TRBJ2-4; the D gene is possibly TRBD2 (5 bases). The CDR3 runs 16 residues. The germline gives CDR1 SEHNR, CDR2 FQNEAQ (reference sequence). The ends were cut back, 1 base at V and 0 bases at J, with 10 bases in the middle. CDR3 coding DNA: TGTGCCAGCAGCTTAGTCGGCGGACTAGCCAAAAACATTCAGTACTTC. As protein: CASSLVGGLAKNIQYF.

The count of this clone is one. The chain links TRBV9 to TRBJ2-1, with D perhaps assigned TRBD1 or TRBD2 (5 bases each). The V end was cut by 2 bases, the J end by 3 bases, with 15 bases between. This CDR3 region has 16 residues. Germline V lookup: CDR1 SGDLS, CDR2 YYNGEE. CDR3 region: CASSVGWGSYYNEQFF. As DNA, the CDR3 is TGTGCCAGCAGCGTTGGTTGGGGGAGCTACTACAATGAGCAGTTCTTC. The full variable domain, its missing parts supplied by reference TRBV9 and TRBJ2-1, is DSGVTQTPKHLITATGQRVTLRCSPRSGDLSVYWYQQSLDQGLQFLIQYYNGEERAKGNILERFSAQQFPDLHSELNLSSLELGDSALYFCASSVGWGSYYNEQFFGPGTRLTVL.

The gene calls are TRBV11-2 and TRBJ2-7; D is undetermined. The CDR3 totals 12 residues. Trimming took 5 bases from V and 6 from J, leaving 11 bases between them. Germline values: CDR1 SGHAT, CDR2 FQNNGV. In DNA, the CDR3 is TGTGCCAGCAGCCCACTTTCGCTCGAGCAGTACTTC. Translation: CASSPLSLEQYF.

The chain uses TRBV14 and TRBJ2-7; D remains ambiguous. The CDR3 consists of 15 residues. Germline CDR1 SGHDN, CDR2 FVKESK. The V gene lost 0 bases and the J gene lost 0 bases, with 9 bases spanning the gap. The CDR3 here is CASSQEALSSYEQYF. Written as DNA, the CDR3 is TGTGCCAGCAGCCAAGAGGCTCTCAGCTCCTACGAGCAGTACTTC.

This clone was counted a few times. The chain links TRBV7-8 to TRBJ1-5; D is unresolved. The CDR3 runs 13 residues. The germline V and J ends were trimmed by 1 base and 8 bases, with 9 bases remaining between them. Germline V gene lookup returns CDR1 SGHVS and CDR2 FQNEAQ. The CDR3, as DNA: TGTGCCAGCAGCTTAGAGTACCGAGAGCCCCAGCATTTT. Translating it yields CASSLEYREPQHF.

V and J are TRBV28 and TRBJ2-2; D is perhaps TRBD2 (6 bases). Trimming stripped 3 bases from V and 7 bases from J, with 18 bases between. This CDR3 has 16 amino acids. Germline values: CDR1 MDHEN, CDR2 SYDVKM. CDR3 sequence (DNA): TGTGCCAGCAGTTTGCTCCTCTCTGGGGGAGGCGGGGAGCTGTTTTTT. Its translation is CASSLLLSGGGGELFF.

The chain combines TRBV7-9 with TRBJ2-1, with a possible D match to TRBD2 (6 bases). V was cut by 4 bases and J by 6 bases, with 16 bases left in between. The CDR3 loop spans 15 amino acids. The germline V gene encodes CDR1 SEHNR and CDR2 FQNEAQ (reference sequence). The CDR3 protein is CASSSLRREGNEQFF. The CDR3, as DNA: TGTGCCAGCAGCTCCCTCCGGCGGGAAGGCAATGAGCAGTTCTTC. The full variable domain, rest sourced from reference TRBV7-9 and TRBJ2-1, is DTGVSQNPRHKITKRGQNVTFRCDPISEHNRLYWYRQTLGQGPEFLTYFQNEAQLEKSRLLSDRFSAERPKGSFSTLEIQRTEQGDSAMYLCASSSLRREGNEQFFGPGTRLTVL.

This chain uses TRBV7-2 with TRBJ2-7, with a tentative D call TRBD1 (6 bases). The CDR3 consists of 15 residues. From germline, CDR1 is SGHTA and CDR2 FQGNSA. V was pared by 5 bases and J by 1 base, with 15 bases between. The CDR3: CASSPRGDLSYEQYF. The CDR3 DNA is TGTGCCAGCAGCCCCAGGGGCGATCTTTCCTACGAGCAGTACTTC.

The rearrangement links TRBV7-8 to TRBJ2-7; 8 nucleotides agree with TRBD2. CDR3 length: 17 residues. Germline V gives CDR1 SGHVS, CDR2 FQNEAQ. J was trimmed by 6 bases and V by 5 bases; bases with no gene match: 18. CDR3 nucleotide sequence: TGTGCCAGCAGCCAATCGGTGGGTAGCGGGACCCTCGGCGAGCAGTACTTC. Encoded protein: CASSQSVGSGTLGEQYF.